This TCR beta chain was profiled in a study of CD8 T cells in ankylosing spondylitis. In this sample, this clonotype turned up a few times. A much larger clone lies one base from this, so it may be a read error. One entry per CDR3 protein, called by TCRdb with MiXCR from the 5' RACE reads. Found here are about 240,000 distinct CDR3 sequences, 9.5% to 12% of them singletons; the top ten hold roughly 6.8%. Sequenced sample: blood, either unsorted or a sorted T cell fraction (not recorded which). This sequence was found in a male donor with ankylosing spondylitis or in good health (not recorded which).

CDR3 region: CSARGSPNYGYTF. CDR3 sequence (DNA): TGCAGTGCTAGAGGTAGCCCAAACTATGGCTACACCTTC. The chain recombines TRBV20-1 with TRBJ1-2; no firm D call. Trimming shortened V by 1 base and J by 2 bases, and 8 bases separated the two germline ends. The CDR3 is 13 amino acids. CDR1 DFQATT and CDR2 SNEGSKA come from the germline V gene (reference sequence).